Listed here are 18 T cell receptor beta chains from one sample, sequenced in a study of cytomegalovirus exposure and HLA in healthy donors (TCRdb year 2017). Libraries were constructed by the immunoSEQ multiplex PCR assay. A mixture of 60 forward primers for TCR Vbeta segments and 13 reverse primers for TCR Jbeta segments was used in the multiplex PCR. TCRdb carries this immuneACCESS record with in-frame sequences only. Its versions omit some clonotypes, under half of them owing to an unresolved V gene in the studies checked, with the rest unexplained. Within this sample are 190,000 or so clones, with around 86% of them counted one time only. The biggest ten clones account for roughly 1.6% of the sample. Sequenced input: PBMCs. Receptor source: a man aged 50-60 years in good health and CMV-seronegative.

In DNA form, the CDR3 reads TGTGCCAGCAGCTCGGACAGCTCCTACGAGCAGTACTTC. The encoded protein is CASSSDSSYEQYF. This chain links TRBV11-2 with TRBJ2-7, with D maybe TRBD1 (6 bases). V was clipped by 4 bases and J by 0 bases, with 7 bases between them. The CDR3 is 13 amino acids. Germline CDR1 is SGHAT and CDR2 is FQNNGV.

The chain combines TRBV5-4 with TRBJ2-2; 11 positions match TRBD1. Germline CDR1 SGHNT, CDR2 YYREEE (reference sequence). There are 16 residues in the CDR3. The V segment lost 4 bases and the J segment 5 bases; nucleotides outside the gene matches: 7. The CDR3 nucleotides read TGTGCCAGCAGCCCCGGAGGGACAGGGGGGACCGGGGAGCTGTTTTTT. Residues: CASSPGGTGGTGELFF.

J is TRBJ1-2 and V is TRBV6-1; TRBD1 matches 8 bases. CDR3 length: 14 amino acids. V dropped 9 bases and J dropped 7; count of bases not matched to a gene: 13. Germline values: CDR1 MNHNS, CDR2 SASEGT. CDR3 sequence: CASSSYRTGLGYTF. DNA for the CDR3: TGTGCCAGTTCCTCCTATCGGACAGGGCTTGGCTACACCTTC.

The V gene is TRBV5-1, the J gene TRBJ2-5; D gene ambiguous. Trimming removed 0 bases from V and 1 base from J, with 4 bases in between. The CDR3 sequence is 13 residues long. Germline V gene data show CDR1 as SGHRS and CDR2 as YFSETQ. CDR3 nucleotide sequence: TGCGCCAGCAGCTTGGGAGGCCAAGAGACCCAGTACTTC. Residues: CASSLGGQETQYF.

The CDR3 reads CASSWGSGAAYEQYF. The CDR3, as DNA: TGTGCCAGCAGCTGGGGTAGCGGTGCCGCCTACGAGCAGTACTTC. This chain uses TRBV7-2 with TRBJ2-7, with D perhaps TRBD2 (6 bases). V was clipped by 4 bases and J by 2 bases, with 15 bases between them. Germline V gene lookup returns CDR1 SGHTA and CDR2 FQGNSA. This CDR3 is 15 amino acids long.

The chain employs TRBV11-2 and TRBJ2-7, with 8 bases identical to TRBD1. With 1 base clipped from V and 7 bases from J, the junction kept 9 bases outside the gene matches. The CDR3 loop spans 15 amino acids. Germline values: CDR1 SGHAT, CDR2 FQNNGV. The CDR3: CASSLGSGGTREQYF. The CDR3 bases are TGTGCCAGCAGCTTAGGTTCAGGGGGCACTCGGGAGCAGTACTTC.

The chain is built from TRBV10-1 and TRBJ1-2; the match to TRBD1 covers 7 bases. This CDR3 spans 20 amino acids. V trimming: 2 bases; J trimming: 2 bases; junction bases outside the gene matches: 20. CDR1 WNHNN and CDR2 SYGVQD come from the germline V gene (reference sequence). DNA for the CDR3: TGCGCCAGCAGTGAGACTCTCCCGGTGGGTTTACAGGGGCAAAACTATGGCTACACCTTC. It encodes CASSETLPVGLQGQNYGYTF.

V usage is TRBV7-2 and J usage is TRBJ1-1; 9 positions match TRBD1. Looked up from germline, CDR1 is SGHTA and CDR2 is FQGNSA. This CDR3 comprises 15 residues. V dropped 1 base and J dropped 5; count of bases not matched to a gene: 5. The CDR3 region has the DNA TGTGCCAGCAGCTTAGGGTTACAGGGGGCGACTGAAGCTTTCTTT. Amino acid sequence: CASSLGLQGATEAFF.

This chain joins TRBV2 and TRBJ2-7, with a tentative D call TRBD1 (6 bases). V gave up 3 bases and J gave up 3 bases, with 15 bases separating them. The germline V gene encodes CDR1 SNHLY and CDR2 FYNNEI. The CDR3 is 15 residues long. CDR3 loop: CASSDLTGLIYEQYF. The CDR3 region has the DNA TGTGCCAGCAGTGATTTGACAGGCCTAATCTACGAGCAGTACTTC.

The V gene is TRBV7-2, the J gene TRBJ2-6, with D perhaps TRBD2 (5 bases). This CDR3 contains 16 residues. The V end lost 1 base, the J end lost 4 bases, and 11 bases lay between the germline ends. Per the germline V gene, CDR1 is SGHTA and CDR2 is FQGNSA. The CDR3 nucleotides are TGTGCCAGCAGCTTAGACAGAGGGTACGGGGCCAACGTCCTGACTTTC. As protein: CASSLDRGYGANVLTF.

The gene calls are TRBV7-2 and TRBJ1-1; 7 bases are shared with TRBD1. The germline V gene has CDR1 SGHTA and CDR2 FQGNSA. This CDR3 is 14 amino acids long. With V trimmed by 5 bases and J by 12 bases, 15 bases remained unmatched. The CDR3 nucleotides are TGTGCCAGCAGCCTTATTACACCAACAGGGGAACCTTTCTTT. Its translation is CASSLITPTGEPFF.

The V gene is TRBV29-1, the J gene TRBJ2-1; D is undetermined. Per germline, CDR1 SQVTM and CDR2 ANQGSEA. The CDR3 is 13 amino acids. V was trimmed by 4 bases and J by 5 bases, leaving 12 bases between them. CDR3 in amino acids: CSVAYLKNNEQFF. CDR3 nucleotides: TGCAGCGTTGCATATCTAAAAAACAATGAGCAGTTCTTC.

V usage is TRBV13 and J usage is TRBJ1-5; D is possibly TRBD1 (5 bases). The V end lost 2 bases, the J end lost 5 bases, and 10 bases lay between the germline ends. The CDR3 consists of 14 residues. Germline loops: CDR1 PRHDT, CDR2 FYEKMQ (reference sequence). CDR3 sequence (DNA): TGTGCCAGCAGCTTACAGGGCTGGGATCAGCCCCAGCATTTT. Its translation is CASSLQGWDQPQHF.

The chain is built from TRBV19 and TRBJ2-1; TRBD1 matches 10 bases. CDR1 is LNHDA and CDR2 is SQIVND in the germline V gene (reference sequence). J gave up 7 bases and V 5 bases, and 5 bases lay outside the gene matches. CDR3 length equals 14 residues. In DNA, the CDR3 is TGTGCCAGTAGTCGGGACAGGGGACATAATGAGCAGTTCTTC. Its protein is CASSRDRGHNEQFF. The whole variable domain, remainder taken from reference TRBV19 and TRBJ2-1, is DGGITQSPKYLFRKEGQNVTLSCEQNLNHDAMYWYRQDPGQGLRLIYYSQIVNDFQKGDIAEGYSVSREKKESFPLTVTSAQKNPTAFYLCASSRDRGHNEQFFGPGTRLTVL.

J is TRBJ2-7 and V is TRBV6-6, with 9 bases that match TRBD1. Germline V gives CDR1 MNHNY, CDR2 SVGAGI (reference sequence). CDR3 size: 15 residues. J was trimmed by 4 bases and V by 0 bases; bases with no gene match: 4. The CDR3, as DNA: TGTGCCAGCAGTTACTCGGGGACAGGGCGGTACGAGCAGTACTTC. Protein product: CASSYSGTGRYEQYF.

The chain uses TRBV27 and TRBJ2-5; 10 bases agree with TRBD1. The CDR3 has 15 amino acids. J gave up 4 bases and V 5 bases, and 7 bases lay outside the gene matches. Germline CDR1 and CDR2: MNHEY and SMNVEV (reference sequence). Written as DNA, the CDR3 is TGTGCCAGCAGTCCCCACCGGGACAGGGGAGAGACCCAGTACTTC. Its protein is CASSPHRDRGETQYF.

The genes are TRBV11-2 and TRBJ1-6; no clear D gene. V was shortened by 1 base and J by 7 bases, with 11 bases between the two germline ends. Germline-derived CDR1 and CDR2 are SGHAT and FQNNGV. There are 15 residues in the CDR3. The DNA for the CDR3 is TGTGCCAGCAGCTTAGTTACGGGAAAGAATTCACCCCTCCACTTT. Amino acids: CASSLVTGKNSPLHF. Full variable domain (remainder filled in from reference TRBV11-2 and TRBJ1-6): EAGVAQSPRYKIIEKRQSVAFWCNPISGHATLYWYQQILGQGPKLLIQFQNNGVVDDSQLPKDRFSAERLKGVDSTLKIQPAKLEDSAVYLCASSLVTGKNSPLHFGNGTRLTVT.

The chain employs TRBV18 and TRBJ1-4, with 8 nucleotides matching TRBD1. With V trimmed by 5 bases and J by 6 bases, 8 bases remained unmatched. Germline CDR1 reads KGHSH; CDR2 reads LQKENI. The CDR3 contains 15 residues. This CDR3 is CASSSRTGKDEKLFF. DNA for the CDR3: TGTGCCAGCTCAAGTAGGACAGGGAAGGATGAAAAACTGTTTTTT.